The 5 T cell receptor beta chains reported below all come from one sample, sequenced in a study of T cell responses to AZD1222 COVID-19 vaccine. The protocol was immunoSEQ multiplex PCR, while the TCRdb copy is restricted to in-frame clones and leaves out a portion. The sample comprises some 130,000 clones, 70% to 90% of which are singletons, and about 8% rests with the top ten. Sequenced material: peripheral blood, taken on day 0 of AZD1222 vaccination. These receptors all come from an adult in good health.

The V gene is TRBV18, the J gene TRBJ1-2; 8 nucleotides line up with TRBD1. After removal of 7 bases from V and 4 bases from J, the junction contained 8 bases not matched to a gene. Germline values: CDR1 KGHSH, CDR2 LQKENI. CDR3 length: 14 amino acids. The chain's CDR3 is CASLRDRPAYGYTF. CDR3 coding DNA: TGTGCCAGCTTAAGGGACAGGCCTGCCTATGGCTACACCTTC.

The chain recombines TRBV25-1 with TRBJ1-1; no clear D. The germline V and J ends were trimmed by 9 bases and 2 bases, with 7 bases remaining between them. The CDR3 is 11 residues long. From germline, CDR1 is MGHDK and CDR2 SYGVNS. CDR3 bases: TGTGCCAGTAGGGTTAACACTGAAGCTTTCTTT. It translates to CASRVNTEAFF.

The V call is TRBV5-6, the J call TRBJ1-2; 8 bases line up with TRBD1. Germline V lookup: CDR1 SGHDT, CDR2 YYEEEE. The ends lost 4 bases at V and 4 bases at J; junction bases unmatched: 6. This CDR3 has 14 residues. CDR3 DNA sequence: TGTGCCAGCAGCAGTATCGGGACAGGCTATGGCTACACCTTC. This translates into CASSSIGTGYGYTF.

A single count supports this clone. The chain is built from TRBV5-4 and TRBJ2-3; D is undetermined. Germline V lookup: CDR1 SGHNT, CDR2 YYREEE (reference sequence). The V gene lost 3 bases and the J gene lost 4 bases, with 15 bases spanning the gap. The CDR3 has 15 residues. For the CDR3, the DNA is TGTGCCAGCAGCTCTCTCGTGGTAACCCCAGATACGCAGTATTTT. It codes for CASSSLVVTPDTQYF.

The rearrangement joins TRBV6-5 to TRBJ2-7, with D possibly TRBD1 on 5 matching bases. Trimming stripped 0 bases from V and 3 bases from J, with 12 bases between. Germline V lookup: CDR1 MNHEY, CDR2 SVGAGI. CDR3 length equals 15 residues. DNA for the CDR3: TGTGCCAGCAGTTACTCTTTACAGGCAGGCTACGAGCAGTACTTC. Protein sequence: CASSYSLQAGYEQYF.